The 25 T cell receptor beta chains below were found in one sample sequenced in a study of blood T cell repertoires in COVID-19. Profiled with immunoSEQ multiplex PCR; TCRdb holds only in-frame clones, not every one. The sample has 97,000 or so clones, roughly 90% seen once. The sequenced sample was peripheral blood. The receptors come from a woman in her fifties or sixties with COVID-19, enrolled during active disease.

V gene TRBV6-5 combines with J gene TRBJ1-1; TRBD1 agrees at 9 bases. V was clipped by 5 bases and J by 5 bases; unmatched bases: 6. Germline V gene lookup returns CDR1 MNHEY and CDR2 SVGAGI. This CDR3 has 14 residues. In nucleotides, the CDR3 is TGTGCCAGCAGTCTACAGGGGGCGAGGACTGAAGCTTTCTTT. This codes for CASSLQGARTEAFF.

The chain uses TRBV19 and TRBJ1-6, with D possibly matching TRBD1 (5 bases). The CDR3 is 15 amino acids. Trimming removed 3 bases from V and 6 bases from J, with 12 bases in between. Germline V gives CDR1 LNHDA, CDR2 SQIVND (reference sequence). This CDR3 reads CASSIGGGGNSPLHF. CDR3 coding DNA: TGTGCCAGTAGTATCGGCGGGGGGGGTAATTCACCCCTCCACTTT.

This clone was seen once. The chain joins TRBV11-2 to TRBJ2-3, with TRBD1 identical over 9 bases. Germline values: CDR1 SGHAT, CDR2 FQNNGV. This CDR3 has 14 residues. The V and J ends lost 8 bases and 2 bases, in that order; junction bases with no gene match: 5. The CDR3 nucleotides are TGTGCCAGCCCCCGGGACAGGGCCACAGATACGCAGTATTTT. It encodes CASPRDRATDTQYF.

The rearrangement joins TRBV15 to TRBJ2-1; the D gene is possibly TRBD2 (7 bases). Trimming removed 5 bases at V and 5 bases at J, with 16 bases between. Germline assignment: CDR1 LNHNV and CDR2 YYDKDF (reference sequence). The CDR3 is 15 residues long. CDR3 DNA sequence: TGTGCCACCAGCGGGCGGGGGACAACAAACAATGAGCAGTTCTTC. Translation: CATSGRGTTNNEQFF.

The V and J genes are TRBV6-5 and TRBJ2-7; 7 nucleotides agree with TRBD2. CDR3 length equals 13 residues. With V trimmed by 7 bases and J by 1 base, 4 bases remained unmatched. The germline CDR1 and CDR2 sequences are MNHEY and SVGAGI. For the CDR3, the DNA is TGTGCCAGCAAACTGGGAGGGTCCTACGAGCAGTACTTC. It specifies CASKLGGSYEQYF.

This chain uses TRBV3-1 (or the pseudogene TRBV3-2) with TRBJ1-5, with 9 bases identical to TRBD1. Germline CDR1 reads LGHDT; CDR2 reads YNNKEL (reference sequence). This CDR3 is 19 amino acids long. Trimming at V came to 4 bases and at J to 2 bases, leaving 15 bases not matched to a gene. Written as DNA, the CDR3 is TGTGCCAGCAGCCCGACTCCTCGGACAGGGGAGTTGGGCAATCAGCCCCAGCATTTT. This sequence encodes CASSPTPRTGELGNQPQHF.

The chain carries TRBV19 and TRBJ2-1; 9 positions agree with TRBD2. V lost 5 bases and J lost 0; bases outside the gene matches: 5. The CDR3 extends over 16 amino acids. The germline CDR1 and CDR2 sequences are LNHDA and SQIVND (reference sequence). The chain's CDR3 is CASSAPRGGSYNEQFF. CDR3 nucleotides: TGTGCCAGTAGTGCCCCGCGGGGGGGCTCCTACAATGAGCAGTTCTTC. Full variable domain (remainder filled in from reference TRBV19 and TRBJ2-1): DGGITQSPKYLFRKEGQNVTLSCEQNLNHDAMYWYRQDPGQGLRLIYYSQIVNDFQKGDIAEGYSVSREKKESFPLTVTSAQKNPTAFYLCASSAPRGGSYNEQFFGPGTRLTVL.

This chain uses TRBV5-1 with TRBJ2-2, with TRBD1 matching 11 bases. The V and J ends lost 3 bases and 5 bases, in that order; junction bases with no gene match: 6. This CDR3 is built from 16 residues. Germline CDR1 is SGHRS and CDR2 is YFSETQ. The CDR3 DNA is TGCGCCAGCAGCTACGGACAGGGGGCACGAACCGGGGAGCTGTTTTTT. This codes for CASSYGQGARTGELFF.

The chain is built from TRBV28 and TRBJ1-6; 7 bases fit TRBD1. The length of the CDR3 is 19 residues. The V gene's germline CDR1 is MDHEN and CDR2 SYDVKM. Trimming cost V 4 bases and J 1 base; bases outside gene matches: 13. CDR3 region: CASSSTRRQGWSYNSPLHF. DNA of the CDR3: TGTGCCAGCAGTTCCACCCGCCGACAGGGTTGGTCCTATAATTCACCCCTCCACTTT. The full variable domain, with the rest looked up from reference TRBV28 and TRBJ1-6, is DVKVTQSSRYLVKRTGEKVFLECVQDMDHENMFWYRQDPGLGLRLIYFSYDVKMKEKGDIPEGYSVSREKKERFSLILESASTNQTSMYLCASSSTRRQGWSYNSPLHFGNGTRLTVT.

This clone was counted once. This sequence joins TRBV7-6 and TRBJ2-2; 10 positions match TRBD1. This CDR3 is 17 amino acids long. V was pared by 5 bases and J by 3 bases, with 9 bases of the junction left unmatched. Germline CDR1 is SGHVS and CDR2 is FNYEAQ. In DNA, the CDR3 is TGTGCCAGCAGCGTCTCCGGGACAGGGGCGTACACCGGGGAGCTGTTTTTT. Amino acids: CASSVSGTGAYTGELFF.

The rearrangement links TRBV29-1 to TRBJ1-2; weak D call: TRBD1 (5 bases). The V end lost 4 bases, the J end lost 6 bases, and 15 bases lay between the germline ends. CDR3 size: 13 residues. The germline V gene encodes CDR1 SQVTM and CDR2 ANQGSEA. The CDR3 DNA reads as TGCAGCGTTGTACTTAATCAGGGCGATGGCTACACCTTC. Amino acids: CSVVLNQGDGYTF. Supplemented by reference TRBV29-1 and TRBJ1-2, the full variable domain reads SAVISQKPSRDICQRGTSLTIQCQVDSQVTMMFWYRQQPGQSLTLIATANQGSEATYESGFVIDKFPISRPNLTFSTLTVSNMSPEDSSIYLCSVVLNQGDGYTFGSGTRLTVV.

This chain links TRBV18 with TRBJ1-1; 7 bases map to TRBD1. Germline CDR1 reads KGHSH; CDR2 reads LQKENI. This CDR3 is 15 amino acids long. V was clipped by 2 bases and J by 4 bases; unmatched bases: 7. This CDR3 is CASSPMTGRGTEAFF. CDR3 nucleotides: TGTGCCAGCTCACCAATGACAGGGCGGGGCACTGAAGCTTTCTTT.

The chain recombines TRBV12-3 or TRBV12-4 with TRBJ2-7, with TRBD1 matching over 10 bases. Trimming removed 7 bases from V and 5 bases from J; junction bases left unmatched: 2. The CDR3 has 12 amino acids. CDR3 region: CASTGQGHEQYF. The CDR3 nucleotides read TGTGCCAGCACGGGACAGGGGCACGAGCAGTACTTC.

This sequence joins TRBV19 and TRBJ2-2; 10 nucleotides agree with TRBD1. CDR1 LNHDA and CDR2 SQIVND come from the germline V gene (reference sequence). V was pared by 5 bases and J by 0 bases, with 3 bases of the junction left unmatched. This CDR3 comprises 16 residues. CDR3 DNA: TGTGCCAGTAGTTTCGGGACAGGGGCGAACACCGGGGAGCTGTTTTTT. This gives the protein CASSFGTGANTGELFF.

Here the CDR3 reads CASSNTGGGTGELFF. Here the CDR3 DNA reads TGTGCCAGCAGCAATACAGGGGGAGGCACCGGGGAGCTGTTTTTT. The rearrangement links TRBV3-1 (or the pseudogene TRBV3-2) to TRBJ2-2, with 8 bases identical to TRBD1. Germline CDR1 reads LGHDT; CDR2 reads YNNKEL (reference sequence). The V and J ends lost 5 bases and 4 bases, in that order; junction bases with no gene match: 6. CDR3 length equals 15 residues.

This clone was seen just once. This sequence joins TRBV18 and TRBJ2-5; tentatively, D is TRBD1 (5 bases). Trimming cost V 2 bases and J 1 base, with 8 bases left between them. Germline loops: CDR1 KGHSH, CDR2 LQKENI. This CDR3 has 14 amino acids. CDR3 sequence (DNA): TGTGCCAGCTCACCATGGACACTCCAAGAGACCCAGTACTTC. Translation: CASSPWTLQETQYF.

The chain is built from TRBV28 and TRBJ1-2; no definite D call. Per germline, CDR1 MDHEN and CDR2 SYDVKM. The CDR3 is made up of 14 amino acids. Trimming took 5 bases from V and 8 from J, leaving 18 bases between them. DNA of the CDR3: TGTGCCAGCAGTGCCCAACAAACACAGCGGGGCTACACCTTC. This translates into CASSAQQTQRGYTF.

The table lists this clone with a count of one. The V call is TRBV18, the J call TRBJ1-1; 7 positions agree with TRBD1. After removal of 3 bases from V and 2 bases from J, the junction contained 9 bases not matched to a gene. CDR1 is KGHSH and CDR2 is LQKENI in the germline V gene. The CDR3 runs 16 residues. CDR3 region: CASSPGHGTANTEAFF. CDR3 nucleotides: TGTGCCAGCTCACCTGGCCACGGGACAGCTAACACTGAAGCTTTCTTT.

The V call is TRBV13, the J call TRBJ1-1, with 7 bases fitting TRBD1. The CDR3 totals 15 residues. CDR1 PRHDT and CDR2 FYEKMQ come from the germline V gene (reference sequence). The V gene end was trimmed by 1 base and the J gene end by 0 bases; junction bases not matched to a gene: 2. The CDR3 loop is CASSLAGQLNTEAFF. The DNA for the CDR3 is TGTGCCAGCAGCTTAGCGGGACAGCTGAACACTGAAGCTTTCTTT.

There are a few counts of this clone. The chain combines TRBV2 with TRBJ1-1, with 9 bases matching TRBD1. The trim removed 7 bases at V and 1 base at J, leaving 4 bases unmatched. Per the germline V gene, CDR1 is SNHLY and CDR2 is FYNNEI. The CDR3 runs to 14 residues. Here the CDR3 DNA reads TGTGCCAGCATCTTACAGGGGGCGAACACTGAAGCTTTCTTT. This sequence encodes CASILQGANTEAFF.

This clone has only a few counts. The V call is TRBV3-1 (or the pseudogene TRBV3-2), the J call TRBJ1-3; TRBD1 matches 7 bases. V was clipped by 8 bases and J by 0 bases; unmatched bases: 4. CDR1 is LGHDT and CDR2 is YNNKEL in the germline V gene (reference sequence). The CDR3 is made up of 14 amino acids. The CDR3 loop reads CASGNRGSGNTIYF. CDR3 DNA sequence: TGTGCCAGCGGTAACAGGGGCTCTGGAAACACCATATATTTT.

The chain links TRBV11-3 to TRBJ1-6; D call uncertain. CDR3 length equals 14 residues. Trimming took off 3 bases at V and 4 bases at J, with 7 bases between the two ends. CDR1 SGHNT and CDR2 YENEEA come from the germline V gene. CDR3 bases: TGTGCCAGCAGCTTGTACAATTATAATTCACCCCTCCACTTT. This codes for CASSLYNYNSPLHF.

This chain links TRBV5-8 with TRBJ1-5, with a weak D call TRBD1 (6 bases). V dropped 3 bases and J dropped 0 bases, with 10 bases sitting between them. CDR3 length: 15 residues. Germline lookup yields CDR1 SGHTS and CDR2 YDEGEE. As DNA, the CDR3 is TGTGCCAGCAGCTCCTGGGACAATAGCAATCAGCCCCAGCATTTT. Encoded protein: CASSSWDNSNQPQHF.

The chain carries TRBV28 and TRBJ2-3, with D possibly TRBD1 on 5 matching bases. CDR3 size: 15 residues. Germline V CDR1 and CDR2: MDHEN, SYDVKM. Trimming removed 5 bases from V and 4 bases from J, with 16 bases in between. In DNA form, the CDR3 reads TGTGCCAGCAGTCCACCAAGAACGACAGCAGATACGCAGTATTTT. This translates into CASSPPRTTADTQYF.

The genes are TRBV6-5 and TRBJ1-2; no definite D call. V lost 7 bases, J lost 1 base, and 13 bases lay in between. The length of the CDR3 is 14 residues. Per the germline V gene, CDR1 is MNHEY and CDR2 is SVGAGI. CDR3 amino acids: CASTPEEGNYGYTF. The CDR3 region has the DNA TGTGCCAGCACCCCCGAAGAGGGTAACTATGGCTACACCTTC.